The clone carrying this T cell receptor beta chain turned up a few times. What it binds is not known. This specimen belongs to a study of identical twins. General study points: Memory repertoires lacked the insertion deficit that abundant cord blood beta clonotypes showed.

TCRdb processed the 5' RACE reads anew with MiXCR; each CDR3 protein has one entry. The sample has approximately 260,000 distinct CDR3 sequences, more than 12% seen once. The CDR3 runs 16 residues. J gave up 6 bases and V 2 bases, and 6 bases lay outside the gene matches. Germline CDR1 SGHAT, CDR2 FQNNGV. The TCR was taken from a woman between 18 and 30 years old in good health. The sequenced sample was memory (CD45RO+) T cells sorted from blood. This sequence joins TRBV11-2 and TRBJ2-1; TRBD2 matches 11 bases. The DNA of the CDR3 is TGTGCCAGCAGCTTAAACAGGGGACTAGCGGTCAATGAGCAGTTCTTC. Translation gives CASSLNRGLAVNEQFF.